This entry concerns a single T cell receptor (beta chain). The entry originates in a study of T-cell reconstitution after alpha-beta-depleted transplantation in children. Unique molecular identifiers were incorporated into the prepared TCRbeta library. TCRdb reanalysed the PCR reads using MiXCR and keeps one entry per CDR3 protein. The profile shows 90,000 to 150,000 distinct CDR3 sequences, under 25% of them singletons. The CDR3 length is 13 residues. Looked up from germline, CDR1 is LNHNV and CDR2 is YYDKDF (reference sequence). The V and J ends lost 1 base and 5 bases respectively, with 8 bases between them.

The chain combines TRBV15 with TRBJ1-1; D not certain. This sequence was found in a male patient under 10 years old who had a stem cell transplant for chronic granulomatous disease, so the T cells may come from the graft donor. Source: PBMCs, mostly from graft donor cells, taken 180 days after TCRalphabeta/CD19-depleted stem cell transplant. CDR3 region: CATSRVRGTEAFF. The CDR3 bases are TGTGCCACCAGCAGAGTGCGAGGGACTGAAGCTTTCTTT.